The source of this T cell receptor beta chain is a study of radiation and T cells in renal cell carcinoma. Study overall: Nephrectomy followed 15 Gy stereotactic body radiation by 4 weeks. Study observations and caveats: No pretreatment tumor biopsies were available for baseline clonotypes. In blood, top tumor clones expanded by 2 weeks, shrinking by 4.

The CDR3 is 14 amino acids. Trimming took off 0 bases at V and 3 bases at J, with 9 bases between the two ends. CDR1 is SGHRS, CDR2 YFSETQ, per germline. For this clone: The antigen is not known.

Profiling relied on immunoSEQ multiplex PCR, and the TCRdb table lists in-frame clones only, not all of them. The table lists approximately 140,000 clones, around 78% of them singletons, with around a quarter in the top ten. Time point: baseline pretreatment blood. The treatment is: 15 Gy SBRT to primary tumor, nephrectomy 4 weeks later. This renal cell carcinoma was of the clear cell type. This TCR was recovered from a woman between 45 and 65 years old with renal cell carcinoma. The sequenced sample was blood, obtained from a patient whose treatment included radiotherapy and nephrectomy. The chain joins TRBV5-1 to TRBJ1-1; maybe TRBD1 (6 bases). The CDR3 bases are TGCGCCAGCAGCTTGGCCGGACAGCACACTGAAGCTTTCTTT. Encoded protein: CASSLAGQHTEAFF.